A selection of T cell receptor beta chains follows, all from one sample in a study of blood T cell repertoires in COVID-19. Clones were read by immunoSEQ multiplex PCR, and TCRdb kept only the in-frame ones, dropping some. The repertoire holds approximately 260,000 clones, with around 85% as singletons. Sequencing input: peripheral blood. The receptors shown here come from a woman aged 80 or over with acute or convalescent COVID-19. CDR3s include the opening cysteine and the closing phenylalanine or tryptophan. D genes are given only for firm matches. Only part of the rows carry a size: once, few, many, or a class if the clone is expanded.

D	size	V	J	CDR3	DNA
TRBD1	NA	TRBV3-1/TRBV3-2	TRBJ1-2	CASSPTGVSSNYGYTF	TGTGCCAGCAGCCCGACAGGGGTCTCTTCTAACTATGGCTACACCTTC
TRBD1	NA	TRBV3-1/TRBV3-2	TRBJ1-2	CASSRGTANYGYTF	TGTGCCAGCAGCCGGGGGACAGCTAACTATGGCTACACCTTC
TRBD1	once	TRBV5-1	TRBJ2-1	CASSLFQGAGQAADNEQFF	TGCGCCAGCAGCTTGTTTCAGGGGGCAGGTCAGGCCGCAGACAATGAGCAGTTCTTC
TRBD1	NA	TRBV2	TRBJ2-3	CATPSGQHIDTQYF	TGTGCCACACCCTCGGGACAGCACATAGATACGCAGTATTTT
NA	NA	TRBV7-3	TRBJ2-3	CASSSLGTDTQYF	TGTGCCAGCAGCTCCCTTGGCACAGATACGCAGTATTTT
TRBD1	NA	TRBV5-6	TRBJ1-5	CASSADRAQPQHF	TGTGCCAGCAGCGCGGACAGGGCACAGCCCCAGCATTTT
TRBD1	once	TRBV18	TRBJ2-5	CASSPGTGGQETQYF	TGTGCCAGCTCACCAGGGACAGGGGGCCAAGAGACCCAGTACTTC
NA	NA	TRBV19	TRBJ1-1	CASSARQFLNTEAFF	TGTGCCAGTAGTGCTAGACAGTTTTTGAACACTGAAGCTTTCTTT
TRBD1	NA	TRBV19	TRBJ2-1	CASSLAGTGGRNEQFF	TGTGCCAGTAGTCTTGCAGGGACAGGGGGTAGGAATGAGCAGTTCTTC
TRBD2	NA	TRBV18	TRBJ2-3	CASSPGVAGISDTQYF	TGTGCCAGCTCACCAGGAGTAGCGGGGATCTCAGATACGCAGTATTTT
TRBD1	NA	TRBV7-2	TRBJ1-1	CASSVDRGKTEAFF	TGTGCCAGCAGCGTGGACAGGGGAAAGACTGAAGCTTTCTTT
NA	NA	TRBV28	TRBJ1-6	CASSLNAARKGSPLHF	TGTGCCAGCAGTTTAAATGCAGCGAGAAAAGGTTCACCCCTCCACTTT
NA	NA	TRBV15	TRBJ1-1	CATLPGAGGSNTEAFF	TGTGCCACCCTACCCGGGGCAGGAGGGTCCAACACTGAAGCTTTCTTT
TRBD1	NA	TRBV5-1	TRBJ2-5	CASSPGQGARIETQYF	TGCGCCAGCAGCCCGGGTCAGGGGGCGCGGATAGAGACCCAGTACTTC
TRBD1	NA	TRBV2	TRBJ2-3	CASSQDRARGTDTQYF	TGTGCCAGCAGCCAGGACAGGGCCCGAGGCACAGATACGCAGTATTTT
NA	NA	TRBV7-9	TRBJ1-4	CASLRGGTNEKLFF	TGTGCCAGCTTAAGGGGTGGAACTAATGAAAAACTGTTTTTT
NA	NA	TRBV6-5	TRBJ1-2	CASSLTGIANYGYTF	TGTGCCAGCAGTCTAACCGGGATAGCTAACTATGGCTACACCTTC
TRBD2	NA	TRBV19	TRBJ2-2	CASSMKAGGRANTGELFF	TGTGCCAGTAGTATGAAAGCGGGGGGGAGAGCGAACACCGGGGAGCTGTTTTTT
TRBD1	once	TRBV6-5	TRBJ2-2	CASSRQGWNTGELFF	TGTGCCAGCAGTAGACAGGGTTGGAACACCGGGGAGCTGTTTTTT
TRBD1	NA	TRBV7-6	TRBJ2-1	CASSRDSPSYNEQFF	TGTGCCAGCAGCCGGGACAGCCCATCCTACAATGAGCAGTTCTTC
TRBD1	NA	TRBV6-5	TRBJ1-6	CASMGQEEINSPLHF	TGTGCCAGCATGGGACAGGAAGAAATTAATTCACCCCTCCACTTT
TRBD1	once	TRBV28	TRBJ2-7	CASSRQGAYEQYF	TGTGCCAGCAGCCGACAGGGGGCATACGAGCAGTACTTC
NA	NA	TRBV6-5	TRBJ1-2	CASSGHNYGYTF	TGTGCCAGCAGCGGTCACAACTATGGCTACACCTTC
NA	NA	TRBV19	TRBJ2-6	CASRRRGGSGANVLTF	TGTGCCAGTAGAAGGAGGGGGGGCTCTGGGGCCAACGTCCTGACTTTC
NA	NA	TRBV18	TRBJ2-3	CASSPVSNTDTQYF	TGTGCCAGCTCACCAGTTAGCAACACAGATACGCAGTATTTT
TRBD1	NA	TRBV28	TRBJ2-2	CASSSGTGVPGELFF	TGTGCCAGCAGTTCCGGGACAGGGGTCCCCGGGGAGCTGTTTTTT
TRBD1	NA	TRBV7-9	TRBJ2-3	CASSHRTGWADTQYF	TGTGCCAGCAGCCACCGGACAGGGTGGGCAGATACGCAGTATTTT
NA	NA	TRBV6-5	TRBJ1-4	CASRGGQNEKLFF	TGTGCCAGCAGAGGAGGACAGAATGAAAAACTGTTTTTT
NA	NA	TRBV2	TRBJ1-6	CASSEAHGGRGPLHF	TGTGCCAGCAGTGAAGCGCATGGGGGCCGGGGACCCCTCCACTTT
NA	NA	TRBV10-1	TRBJ2-2	CASSEGGATGELFF	TGCGCCAGCAGTGAGGGGGGGGCCACCGGGGAGCTGTTTTTT
NA	NA	TRBV4-1	TRBJ1-2	CASSHAGGGPYGYTF	TGCGCCAGCAGCCATGCCGGGGGGGGCCCCTATGGCTACACCTTC
TRBD1	once	TRBV4-2	TRBJ2-5	CASSPDRGGETQYF	TGTGCCAGCAGCCCCGACAGGGGAGGCGAGACCCAGTACTTC
TRBD1	NA	TRBV30	TRBJ2-2	CAWEGGLVTGELFF	TGTGCCTGGGAAGGGGGCCTCGTCACCGGGGAGCTGTTTTTT
TRBD1	NA	TRBV28	TRBJ1-5	CASSFYRQGENQPQHF	TGTGCCAGCAGTTTTTACCGACAGGGGGAGAATCAGCCCCAGCATTTT
NA	NA	TRBV19	TRBJ2-5	CASRRSTQQRETQYF	TGTGCCAGTAGGAGGTCTACCCAGCAACGAGAGACCCAGTACTTC
TRBD1	NA	TRBV28	TRBJ2-7	CASSLGTGNPYEQYF	TGTGCCAGCAGTTTAGGGACAGGGAATCCCTACGAGCAGTACTTC
TRBD2	once	TRBV3-1/TRBV3-2	TRBJ2-5	CASSRELSSGGPQETQYF	TGTGCCAGCAGTCGGGAGCTTTCTAGCGGGGGGCCGCAAGAGACCCAGTACTTC
NA	NA	TRBV5-1	TRBJ2-2	CASSRGNTGELFF	TGCGCCAGCAGCCGGGGGAACACCGGGGAGCTGTTTTTT
TRBD1	NA	TRBV6-5	TRBJ2-5	CASSPSGTGGETQYF	TGTGCCAGCAGCCCCTCCGGGACAGGGGGAGAGACCCAGTACTTC
NA	few	TRBV7-2	TRBJ1-2	CASSLDRDTNGYTF	TGTGCCAGCAGCTTAGACCGGGACACGAATGGCTACACCTTC
TRBD1	once	TRBV7-2	TRBJ2-7	CASSSDRREQYF	TGTGCCAGCAGCTCGGACAGGCGGGAGCAGTACTTC
NA	NA	TRBV28	TRBJ1-6	CASSLVRRGSSYNSPLHF	TGTGCCAGCAGTTTAGTTCGGCGGGGGAGCTCCTATAATTCACCCCTCCACTTT
TRBD1	NA	TRBV6-5	TRBJ1-6	CASSSTGGSSPLHF	TGTGCCAGCAGTTCGACAGGGGGGTCGTCACCCCTCCACTTT
TRBD1	NA	TRBV5-1	TRBJ2-1	CASSLAGQYYNEQFF	TGCGCCAGCAGCTTGGCGGGACAGTACTACAATGAGCAGTTCTTC
NA	NA	TRBV19	TRBJ1-2	CASSPGLYGYTF	TGTGCCAGTAGCCCTGGGCTCTATGGCTACACCTTC
TRBD2	NA	TRBV7-9	TRBJ2-7	CASSRHLGRSGVTSYEQYF	TGTGCCAGCAGCCGCCACCTGGGGAGAAGCGGGGTTACCTCCTACGAGCAGTACTTC
NA	once	TRBV7-6	TRBJ2-1	CASSLGQLFEQFF	TGTGCCAGCAGCCTTGGACAGCTTTTTGAGCAGTTCTTC
TRBD1	NA	TRBV5-4	TRBJ1-2	CASSLGQELHYGYTF	TGTGCCAGCAGCTTAGGACAGGAACTTCACTATGGCTACACCTTC